The clone carrying this TCR beta chain was found once. Its matching antigen is unknown. Expressed TCRB transcripts got sequenced, as all isolated RNA was reverse transcribed. Only in-frame clones appear in the TCRdb table, and some are missing; sequencing was by immunoSEQ multiplex PCR. Of 200,000 to 300,000 clones listed, roughly 20% were seen once; the top ten hold approximately 0.029%. All sorted populations exceeded 98% purity. V lost 6 bases, J lost 10 bases, and 19 bases lay in between. This CDR3 has 14 residues. Germline-derived CDR1 and CDR2 are SGHDN and FVKESK. These data are taken from a study of beta chain features in type 1 diabetes. The study, taken as a whole, reports: For patients and controls alike, PCR might favor shorter templates to the same degree. Moderately but significantly shorter TCRB CDR3s were found in Type 1 diabetes patients in all four CD4+ subsets. Individuals with type 1 diabetes displayed fewer insertions and more deletions at VDJ junctions.

This receptor was identified in a woman aged 40 to 50 with type 1 diabetes. The V call is TRBV14, the J call TRBJ2-1; TRBD2 might be the D (6 bases). The sample comprised naive CD4+ T cells from blood. CDR3 residues: CASREGTRPKEQFF. Here the CDR3 DNA reads TGTGCCAGCAGGGAGGGGACTCGACCTAAAGAGCAGTTCTTC.